The present TCR beta chain was sequenced within a study of low-dose radiotherapy and immunotherapy resistance in tumors. CDR3 length equals 18 residues. Germline V CDR1 and CDR2: MDHEN, SYDVKM. Between the trimmed V and J ends, which lost 5 bases and 2 bases, there was a span of 21 bases. Gene-specific TRAV and TRBV primers were used for first-strand cDNA, covering alpha and beta chains. TCRs were amplified for around 21 PCR cycles with a constant-region primer and V-primer adapter. TCRdb passed the reads through MiXCR, listing each CDR3 protein once. The sample includes thousands of distinct CDR3 sequences, about 59% of them seen just once. This clonotype was recorded a few times.

This receptor was taken from a human donor with advanced metastatic prostate, ovarian, gallbladder or colorectal cancer (not recorded which). This table probably holds off-target reads from a library built for another chain. V and J are TRBV28 and TRBJ2-2; D is possibly TRBD2 (6 bases). Here the CDR3 DNA reads TGTGCCAGCAGTCCCCCGGGCGGAGGGACCTTTAACACCGGGGAGCTGTTTTTT. Its protein is CASSPPGGGTFNTGELFF.